These T cell receptor beta chains were read from a single sample in a study of T cells in Graves' hyperthyroidism and ophthalmopathy. A single record per CDR3 protein comes from TCRdb applying MiXCR to the multiplex PCR reads. Found here are about 350,000 distinct CDR3 sequences, approximately 15% of them singletons; the top ten hold 20% to 25%. Sequences were obtained from blood. The receptor source for this set is a woman in her 30s with Graves' hyperthyroidism. Both conserved end residues are part of each CDR3. Each record gives: D gene, J gene, V gene, clone size, CDR3 DNA, CDR3 protein. The D gene is left open where the match is weak. The size entry is marked missing in some rows and otherwise reads once, few, many or a size class.

d_call: -; j_call: TRBJ1-1; v_call: TRBV6-2/TRBV6-3; clone_size: many; cdr3_nt: TGTGCCAGCAGTTGGGGGACCACTGAAGCTTTCTTT; cdr3_aa: CASSWGTTEAFF
d_call: -; j_call: TRBJ2-2; v_call: TRBV7-9; clone_size: many; cdr3_nt: TGTGCCAGCAGCTTAGAGGGAGACCCTAACACCGGGGAGCTGTTTTTT; cdr3_aa: CASSLEGDPNTGELFF
d_call: TRBD2; j_call: TRBJ2-1; v_call: TRBV12-5; clone_size: -; cdr3_nt: TGTGCTAGTGGTATACTAGCGGGAGGGGTTCTATCCTACAATGAGCAGTTCTTC; cdr3_aa: CASGILAGGVLSYNEQFF
d_call: TRBD2; j_call: TRBJ2-1; v_call: TRBV28; clone_size: many; cdr3_nt: TGTGCCAGCTACGCCTGGGAGGGAAACAATGAGCAGTTCTTC; cdr3_aa: CASYAWEGNNEQFF
d_call: -; j_call: TRBJ1-5; v_call: TRBV28; clone_size: many; cdr3_nt: TGTGCCAGCAGTTCAGCCTTATCATGGTATAGCAATCAGCCCCAGCATTTT; cdr3_aa: CASSSALSWYSNQPQHF
d_call: -; j_call: TRBJ2-4; v_call: TRBV20-1; clone_size: -; cdr3_nt: TGCAGTGCCAGAGAAACAGGGGGGGTCGGAGACAAAAACATTCAGTACTTC; cdr3_aa: CSARETGGVGDKNIQYF
d_call: TRBD2; j_call: TRBJ2-1; v_call: TRBV3-1; clone_size: -; cdr3_nt: TGTGCCAGCAGCACCCGAGAGCGGGAGGTCTATGAGCAGTTCTTC; cdr3_aa: CASSTREREVYEQFF
d_call: TRBD1; j_call: TRBJ1-1; v_call: TRBV19; clone_size: -; cdr3_nt: TGTGCCAGTAGTGGATACAGGGGAAGGTTCACTGAAGCTTTCTTT; cdr3_aa: CASSGYRGRFTEAFF
d_call: TRBD2; j_call: TRBJ2-1; v_call: TRBV6-2/TRBV6-3; clone_size: many; cdr3_nt: TGTGCCAGCAGTTACGATACTAGCGGTTCCTACAATGAGCAGTTCTTC; cdr3_aa: CASSYDTSGSYNEQFF
d_call: -; j_call: TRBJ1-3; v_call: TRBV6-1; clone_size: few; cdr3_nt: TGTGCCAGCAGTGAGGCAGTTGGGTCCGGAAACACCATATATTTT; cdr3_aa: CASSEAVGSGNTIYF
d_call: -; j_call: TRBJ2-6; v_call: TRBV14; clone_size: -; cdr3_nt: TGTGCCAGCAGCCAAGGCGCGAGAATCTCTGGGGCCAACGTCCTGACTTTC; cdr3_aa: CASSQGARISGANVLTF